These 18 T cell receptor beta chains came from one sample sequenced in a study of response to subunit inactivated influenza vaccine. TCRdb passed the RT-PCR reads through MiXCR, listing each CDR3 protein once. The sample holds 400,000 to 650,000 distinct CDR3 sequences; approximately 7.8% are singletons and the top ten take roughly 14%. Sequenced here: PBMCs from blood, sampled 23 months after vaccination. The receptors stem from a man between 50 and 70 years old who received an inactivated influenza vaccine.

This clonotype has a count of ten or more. This chain links TRBV4-2 with TRBJ2-1; tentatively, D is TRBD2 (7 bases). The CDR3 is 19 amino acids. V dropped 0 bases and J dropped 3 bases, with 21 bases sitting between them. From germline, CDR1 is LGHNA and CDR2 YNFKEQ. The CDR3 nucleotides are TGTGCCAGCAGCCAAGATCCCAGGGGAGCGGGGAGAATCTACAATGAGCAGTTCTTC. It is translated as CASSQDPRGAGRIYNEQFF.

Ten or more counts support this clonotype. The chain employs TRBV5-1 and TRBJ2-5; D is undetermined. This CDR3 comprises 12 residues. From germline, CDR1 is SGHRS and CDR2 YFSETQ. V lost 4 bases and J 0 bases, leaving 4 bases between the germline ends. The DNA for the CDR3 is TGCGCCAGCAGCGACTACCAAGAGACCCAGTACTTC. Protein sequence: CASSDYQETQYF.

This clonotype has a handful of counts. The chain carries TRBV7-8 and TRBJ1-3, with a tentative D call TRBD1 (6 bases). The CDR3 is 18 amino acids. Germline CDR1 is SGHVS and CDR2 is FQNEAQ. The V gene lost 0 bases and the J gene lost 3 bases, with 18 bases spanning the gap. CDR3 DNA sequence: TGTGCCAGCAGCTTAGCGCGTTTGTGGGGGGGCTTTGGAAACACCATATATTTT. It is translated as CASSLARLWGGFGNTIYF.

The chain has TRBV28 and TRBJ2-3; D unresolved. The CDR3 length is 13 residues. V lost 6 bases and J 2 bases, leaving 9 bases between the germline ends. The germline V gene encodes CDR1 MDHEN and CDR2 SYDVKM. DNA of the CDR3: TGTGCCAGCAGACGGGTGGCCACAGATACGCAGTATTTT. Protein product: CASRRVATDTQYF.

This clonotype was recorded at least ten times. The chain recombines TRBV9 with TRBJ2-1; 8 bases agree with TRBD1. CDR1 is SGDLS, CDR2 YYNGEE, per germline. The CDR3 totals 16 residues. The ends lost 0 bases at V and 0 bases at J; junction bases unmatched: 2. In DNA, the CDR3 is TGTGCCAGCAGCGTAGGGACAGGGAGCTCCTACAATGAGCAGTTCTTC. Translating gives CASSVGTGSSYNEQFF. The full variable domain, its missing parts supplied by reference TRBV9 and TRBJ2-1, is DSGVTQTPKHLITATGQRVTLRCSPRSGDLSVYWYQQSLDQGLQFLIQYYNGEERAKGNILERFSAQQFPDLHSELNLSSLELGDSALYFCASSVGTGSSYNEQFFGPGTRLTVL.

The sample holds many counts of this clonotype. This chain links TRBV12-3 or TRBV12-4 with TRBJ1-3; D perhaps matches TRBD1 (5 bases). The germline V and J ends were trimmed by 3 bases and 2 bases, with 17 bases remaining between them. The CDR3 is 17 residues long. The CDR3: CASSFLWGREPGNTIYF. The DNA for the CDR3 is TGTGCCAGCAGTTTTTTATGGGGGAGGGAACCTGGAAACACCATATATTTT.

The chain is built from TRBV12-3 or TRBV12-4 and TRBJ2-5; weak D call: TRBD1 (5 bases). The CDR3 has 14 amino acids. Trimming pared 6 bases from V and 5 bases from J, leaving 16 bases between. The CDR3 coding sequence is TGTGCCAGCAGCCAAACCCGACAGCTGGAGACCCAGTACTTC. Its protein product is CASSQTRQLETQYF.

This clonotype was seen only a few times. This chain links TRBV12-3 or TRBV12-4 with TRBJ2-1; 11 positions match TRBD2. V was clipped by 6 bases and J by 6 bases; unmatched bases: 7. The CDR3 has 15 amino acids. The CDR3 spells CASRFLAGGGNEQFF. CDR3 DNA: TGTGCCAGCAGGTTCCTAGCGGGAGGCGGCAATGAGCAGTTCTTC.

This clonotype has only a few counts. The V and J genes are TRBV6-1 and TRBJ2-7, with 7 bases identical to TRBD2. The CDR3 is 14 residues long. J was trimmed by 4 bases and V by 7 bases; bases with no gene match: 10. Germline CDR1 reads MNHNS; CDR2 reads SASEGT. CDR3 sequence: CASKTGREAYEQYF. CDR3 DNA: TGTGCCAGCAAAACGGGGAGGGAAGCATACGAGCAGTACTTC.

This clonotype was counted at least ten times. This chain uses TRBV24-1 with TRBJ2-1; TRBD2 matches at 9 bases. The germline V gene encodes CDR1 KGHDR and CDR2 SFDVKD. The V gene end was trimmed by 3 bases and the J gene end by 7 bases; junction bases not matched to a gene: 3. The CDR3 extends over 14 amino acids. The CDR3 DNA sequence: TGTGCCACCAGTGATCCGGGACTAGCAAATGAGCAGTTCTTC. This encodes CATSDPGLANEQFF.

The rearrangement uses TRBV5-1 and TRBJ2-2; D is uncertain. Trimming stripped 0 bases from V and 5 bases from J, with 5 bases between. Germline V gives CDR1 SGHRS, CDR2 YFSETQ. The CDR3 runs 13 residues. Here the CDR3 DNA reads TGCGCCAGCAGCTTGGTGATGACCGGGGAGCTGTTTTTT. It translates to CASSLVMTGELFF.

This clonotype was seen more than once but under ten times. This chain connects TRBV7-2 to TRBJ1-5, with unresolved D. The V gene lost 3 bases and the J gene lost 6 bases, with 12 bases spanning the gap. CDR3 length: 14 amino acids. CDR1 SGHTA and CDR2 FQGNSA come from the germline V gene. CDR3 in amino acids: CASSFQETIQPQHF. DNA for the CDR3: TGTGCCAGCAGCTTTCAGGAGACTATTCAGCCCCAGCATTTT.

This clonotype was seen ten or more times. The rearrangement links TRBV4-2 to TRBJ2-5; TRBD1 agrees at 7 bases. Germline V gene lookup returns CDR1 LGHNA and CDR2 YNFKEQ. The CDR3 consists of 15 residues. V lost 0 bases to trimming and J lost 2 bases; unmatched junction nucleotides: 3. In DNA form, the CDR3 reads TGTGCCAGCAGCCAAGAGGGGACAGATCAAGAGACCCAGTACTTC. Protein: CASSQEGTDQETQYF.

This clonotype turned up a few times. CDR3 amino acids: CASSNPGIKETQYF. DNA for the CDR3: TGTGCCAGCTCAAATCCGGGCATCAAAGAGACCCAGTACTTC. The chain joins TRBV3-1 to TRBJ2-5; D unclear. The CDR3 loop spans 14 amino acids. Germline lookup yields CDR1 LGHDT and CDR2 YNNKEL (reference sequence). Deletions cut 8 bases from V and 3 bases from J, with 16 bases between.

This CDR3 reads CSAVGGVGEQYF. CDR3 bases: TGCAGTGCAGTTGGAGGGGTCGGGGAGCAGTACTTC. The V call is TRBV20-1, the J call TRBJ2-7, with D perhaps TRBD2 (6 bases). The germline V and J ends were trimmed by 6 bases and 7 bases, with 16 bases remaining between them. CDR1 is DFQATT and CDR2 is SNEGSKA in the germline V gene (reference sequence). The CDR3 has 12 amino acids.

This clonotype appeared many times. CDR3 DNA: TGTGCCATCACCGCTGGGGGGGCACCCTACAATGAGCAGTTCTTC. This codes for CAITAGGAPYNEQFF. The chain couples TRBV10-3 to TRBJ2-1, with D tentatively TRBD2 (7 bases). The CDR3 contains 15 residues. Per germline, CDR1 ENHRY and CDR2 SYGVKD. V was trimmed by 7 bases and J by 2 bases, leaving 15 bases between them.

This clonotype was counted ten times or more. One junction end does not reproduce the germline sequence, and a read error may be involved. This rearrangement joins TRBV5-1 to TRBJ2-7; D not certain. CDR3 length equals 12 residues. The germline V gene encodes CDR1 SGHRS and CDR2 YFSETQ. CDR3 in amino acids: CASSLRVDEQYF. The CDR3 region has the DNA TGTGCCAGCAGCTTAAGAGTGGACGAGCAGTACTTC.

This clonotype showed up many times. This sequence joins TRBV20-1 and TRBJ2-2; D may be TRBD1 or TRBD2 (5 bases each). Trimming stripped 5 bases from V and 4 bases from J, with 11 bases between. Germline assignment: CDR1 DFQATT and CDR2 SNEGSKA (reference sequence). The CDR3 runs 13 residues. This CDR3 reads CSAPGLGTGELFF. CDR3 nucleotide sequence: TGCAGTGCTCCGGGGCTTGGCACCGGGGAGCTGTTTTTT.